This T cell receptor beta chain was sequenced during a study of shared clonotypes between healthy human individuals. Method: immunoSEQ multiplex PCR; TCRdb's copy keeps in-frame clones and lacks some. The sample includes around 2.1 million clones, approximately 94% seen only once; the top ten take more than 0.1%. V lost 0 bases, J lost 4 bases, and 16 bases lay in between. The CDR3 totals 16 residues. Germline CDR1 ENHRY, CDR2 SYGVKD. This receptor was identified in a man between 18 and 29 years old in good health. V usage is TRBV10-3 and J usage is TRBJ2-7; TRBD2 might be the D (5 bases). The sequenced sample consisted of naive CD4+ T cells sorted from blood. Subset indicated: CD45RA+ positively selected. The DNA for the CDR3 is TGTGCCATCAGTGAGTCGTCCTTTCATAGCGATTACGAGCAGTACTTC. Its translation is CAISESSFHSDYEQYF.